This T cell receptor beta chain appears in the sequencing data of a study of blood T cell repertoires in COVID-19. In the study overall: T cells, B-cell-depleted T cells, or PBMCs provided the cDNA or gDNA that served as material.

Germline values: CDR1 SGHDN, CDR2 FVKESK. Trimming took off 1 base at V and 2 bases at J, with 10 bases between the two ends. The CDR3 has 15 amino acids. Original processing notes: From reference gene primer amplification, estimates of nucleated cell counts were derived. Sequencing used immunoSEQ multiplex PCR; TCRdb keeps in-frame clones, though not all of them. V and J calls and clone size are those listed in that table; D and trimming were worked out from the DNA. This sample has 340,000 or so clones, with approximately 86% found just once. Cohorts were assigned according to the clinical history that participants reported.

The receptor was derived from a woman aged 40 to 55 with acute COVID-19. J is TRBJ2-3 and V is TRBV14; D unresolved. Input material: PBMCs or T cells enriched from blood (not recorded which). CDR3 nucleotide sequence: TGTGCCAGCAGCCAAGTGGGCAGAAACACAGATACGCAGTATTTT. It yields the protein CASSQVGRNTDTQYF.